These T cell receptor beta chains were read from a single sample in a study of blood T cells in healthy people across ages. MiXCR, run by TCRdb on the 5' RACE reads, gives a single entry per CDR3 protein. Among about 1.6 million distinct CDR3 sequences listed, about 32% were seen once. Sequencing was done on a sample of blood. The receptor source for this set is a woman under 40 in good health. The conserved cysteine and the conserved F or W are not part of the CDR3 here.

j_call v_call cdr3_aa
TRBJ1-5 TRBV6-2/TRBV6-3 ASSYSPDVLLYSNQPQH
TRBJ2-3 TRBV20-1 SQLGTDTQY
TRBJ2-5 TRBV7-3 ASSSLAVLEGTQY
TRBJ2-7 TRBV20-1 SAAGWSGTRVPHEQY
TRBJ2-3 TRBV12-3/TRBV12-4 VSSFGGIQTNTQY
TRBJ2-1 TRBV28 ASSTQGKF
TRBJ1-2 TRBV7-2 ASTDWQGSYGYT
TRBJ2-7 TRBV28 ASSLFFGGLYEQY
TRBJ2-1 TRBV10-3 AIRAVGEQF
TRBJ2-5 TRBV3-1 ASSRPRGYQETQY
TRBJ2-1 TRBV27 ASSLSTRTRANEQF
TRBJ2-1 TRBV11-2 ASSAGLASDERF
TRBJ1-1 TRBV10-3 AISRANTEAF
TRBJ2-1 TRBV3-1 ASSQTLAGGNNEQF
TRBJ1-2 TRBV7-9 ASSPDPIYGHT
TRBJ1-2 TRBV27 ASSWVAGNGYT
TRBJ2-1 TRBV12-3/TRBV12-4 ASKASEAEQF
TRBJ1-2 TRBV7-9 ASSPGQGHGYT
TRBJ2-1 TRBV15 ATSSDGASYNEQF
TRBJ2-5 TRBV28 ASSLLWTGERETQY
TRBJ2-3 TRBV20-1 SARGQPLVGTDTQY
TRBJ2-5 TRBV9 ASSVEDRNEQY
TRBJ1-4 TRBV6-1 ASSEEGRREKLF
TRBJ2-7 TRBV7-8 ASSLTGRGGYEQY
TRBJ1-5 TRBV6-1 ASTGARSPQH
TRBJ1-1 TRBV11-1 ASSLPSPEAF
TRBJ2-5 TRBV9 ASSPALSGGTQETQY
TRBJ2-6 TRBV4-2 ASSQDVGQALSGANVLT
TRBJ2-7 TRBV20-1 SGPARCEQY
TRBJ1-3 TRBV4-2 ASSQDLHGGSGNTIY